This T cell receptor (beta chain) was captured by sequencing in a study of T-cell reconstitution after alpha-beta-depleted transplantation in children. Notes on the study in general: Fresh T-cell production supplied most of the T-cell counts and diversity seen one year after transplant.

Researchers prepared the TCRbeta library using unique molecular identifiers, the study reports. TCRdb redid the calling of the PCR reads with MiXCR, one entry per CDR3 protein. This sample has roughly 790,000 distinct CDR3 sequences, with around 17% found just once. This clonotype has a handful of counts. Antigen: not known. Here the sequenced sample was PBMCs, mostly from graft donor cells, taken 360 days after TCRalphabeta/CD19-depleted stem cell transplant. This sequence originates from a male patient aged 5 to 17 who had a stem cell transplant for acute lymphoblastic leukemia, so the T cells may come from the graft donor.

The CDR3 nucleotides read TGTGCCAGCGGTAGCGGGATCTCCTACAATGAGCAGTTCTTC. Residues: CASGSGISYNEQFF. The chain joins TRBV12-3 or TRBV12-4 to TRBJ2-1, with TRBD2 matching over 8 bases. With 8 bases clipped from V and 0 bases from J, the junction kept 3 bases outside the gene matches. The CDR3 runs 14 residues.